Shown below are 26 T cell receptor beta chains from a single sample sequenced in a study of shared clonotypes between healthy human individuals. Data came from immunoSEQ multiplex PCR; TCRdb stores just in-frame clones and leaves some out. The table shows approximately 980,000 clones, with about 80% occurring only once. Sequencing was performed on memory CD4+ T cells sorted from blood. Specified subset: CD45RA-negative fraction. The receptors originated from a man aged 18 to 30 in good health.

The V and J genes are TRBV5-1 and TRBJ1-1; the D gene is possibly TRBD1 (5 bases). CDR1 and CDR2 from the germline V gene are SGHRS and YFSETQ. This CDR3 comprises 14 residues. Deletions cut 3 bases from V and 1 base from J, with 10 bases between. CDR3 in amino acids: CASSSGLANTEAFF. The DNA of the CDR3 is TGCGCCAGCAGCTCGGGACTAGCGAACACTGAAGCTTTCTTT.

This clone was detected once. The chain recombines TRBV28 with TRBJ1-5, with 9 bases matching TRBD1. After removal of 5 bases from V and 6 bases from J, the junction contained 8 bases not matched to a gene. The CDR3 length is 15 residues. CDR1 is MDHEN and CDR2 is SYDVKM in the germline V gene. CDR3: CASSPRDRVGQPQHF. CDR3 sequence (DNA): TGTGCCAGCAGTCCTAGGGACAGGGTAGGTCAGCCCCAGCATTTT.

This chain links TRBV19 with TRBJ2-3, with 12 bases identical to TRBD2. Germline loops: CDR1 LNHDA, CDR2 SQIVND (reference sequence). CDR3 length: 16 amino acids. Trimming removed 6 bases from V and 6 bases from J; junction bases left unmatched: 10. CDR3 residues: CASSPVTSGRTDTQYF. For the CDR3, the DNA is TGTGCCAGTAGCCCTGTGACTAGCGGGAGAACCGATACGCAGTATTTT. Filled out from reference TRBV19 and TRBJ2-3, the complete variable domain reads DGGITQSPKYLFRKEGQNVTLSCEQNLNHDAMYWYRQDPGQGLRLIYYSQIVNDFQKGDIAEGYSVSREKKESFPLTVTSAQKNPTAFYLCASSPVTSGRTDTQYFGPGTRLTVL.

This clone has just a few counts. J is TRBJ2-7 and V is TRBV7-8, with 10 bases lining up with TRBD1. Germline CDR1 is SGHVS and CDR2 is FQNEAQ. Germline trimming cut 5 bases from V and 4 bases from J; bases unmatched to any gene: 8. The CDR3 has 15 amino acids. The chain's CDR3 is CASSQVRDRGYEQYF. The CDR3 nucleotides are TGTGCCAGCAGCCAAGTACGGGACAGGGGTTACGAGCAGTACTTC.

The chain joins TRBV28 to TRBJ2-2; no clear D. CDR1 MDHEN and CDR2 SYDVKM come from the germline V gene. Trimming left V 1 base short and J 0 bases short, with 9 bases between. The length of the CDR3 is 16 residues. The CDR3 region is CASSLFPATNTGELFF. CDR3 bases: TGTGCCAGCAGTTTATTTCCGGCGACGAACACCGGGGAGCTGTTTTTT. Filled out from reference TRBV28 and TRBJ2-2, the complete variable domain reads DVKVTQSSRYLVKRTGEKVFLECVQDMDHENMFWYRQDPGLGLRLIYFSYDVKMKEKGDIPEGYSVSREKKERFSLILESASTNQTSMYLCASSLFPATNTGELFFGEGSRLTVL.

This clone came up a few times. CDR3 nucleotides: TGTGCCAGCAGCTTGGTCGGGGGCCATCATCAAGAGACCCAGTACTTC. This encodes CASSLVGGHHQETQYF. This chain joins TRBV5-6 and TRBJ2-5; either TRBD1 or TRBD2 may fit D (6 bases each). This CDR3 is built from 16 residues. Trimming took 0 bases from V and 2 from J, leaving 14 bases between them. Per the germline V gene, CDR1 is SGHDT and CDR2 is YYEEEE.

As to this clone: This sample includes further DNA sequences coding for the same CDR3. This chain connects TRBV7-9 to TRBJ2-5; 9 nucleotides match TRBD2. The trim removed 5 bases at V and 5 bases at J, leaving 6 bases unmatched. The CDR3 loop spans 14 amino acids. From germline, CDR1 is SEHNR and CDR2 FQNEAQ (reference sequence). CDR3 DNA: TGTGCCAGCAGCCCGCGGGAGGGAGGCGAGACCCAGTACTTC. This gives the protein CASSPREGGETQYF.

The CDR3 is CASSLPGQGLSEAFF. The CDR3 DNA is TGTGCCAGCAGCCTTCCGGGACAGGGGTTATCTGAAGCTTTCTTT. The genes are TRBV28 and TRBJ1-1; TRBD1 matches 10 bases. CDR1 is MDHEN, CDR2 SYDVKM, per germline. The CDR3 sequence is 15 residues long. After removal of 6 bases from V and 6 bases from J, the junction contained 10 bases not matched to a gene.

The chain employs TRBV5-4 and TRBJ1-5, with D perhaps matching TRBD1 (6 bases). In germline, CDR1 is SGHNT, CDR2 YYREEE (reference sequence). The V gene lost 4 bases and the J gene lost 9 bases, with 17 bases spanning the gap. CDR3 length: 14 amino acids. The CDR3 nucleotides read TGTGCCAGCAGCATCATGGGGGGCCAGGGGCCCCAGCATTTT. Protein sequence: CASSIMGGQGPQHF.

This rearrangement joins TRBV30 to TRBJ1-6; TRBD1 aligns across 7 bases. V dropped 3 bases and J dropped 2; count of bases not matched to a gene: 7. This CDR3 contains 16 residues. Germline V gives CDR1 GTSNPN, CDR2 SVGIG (reference sequence). CDR3 loop: CAWRGGGGTYNSPLHF. CDR3 DNA sequence: TGTGCCTGGAGAGGAGGGGGCGGTACCTATAATTCACCCCTCCACTTT.

This clone was seen a few times. The rearrangement links TRBV5-4 to TRBJ2-2; no firm D call. CDR1 SGHNT and CDR2 YYREEE come from the germline V gene (reference sequence). This CDR3 is 14 amino acids long. Between the trimmed V and J ends, which lost 0 bases and 5 bases, there was a span of 8 bases. The CDR3 bases are TGTGCCAGCAGCTTGGGCAGGTCAACCGGGGAGCTGTTTTTT. Its translation: CASSLGRSTGELFF. Complete variable domain (other parts from reference TRBV5-4 and TRBJ2-2): ETGVTQSPTHLIKTRGQQVTLRCSSQSGHNTVSWYQQALGQGPQFIFQYYREEENGRGNFPPRFSGLQFPNYSSELNVNALELDDSALYLCASSLGRSTGELFFGEGSRLTVL.

This clone was observed a handful of times. The chain combines TRBV5-1 with TRBJ2-1; D remains ambiguous. In germline, CDR1 is SGHRS, CDR2 YFSETQ. The CDR3 contains 11 residues. V was shortened by 0 bases and J by 9 bases, with 4 bases between the two germline ends. This CDR3 is CASSLGVEQFF. The CDR3 DNA sequence: TGCGCCAGCAGCTTGGGAGTTGAGCAGTTCTTC.

As for this clone: Other DNA variants within this sample encode the same CDR3. The rearrangement links TRBV18 to TRBJ1-4; weak D call: TRBD1 (5 bases). The germline V and J ends were trimmed by 2 bases and 4 bases, with 8 bases remaining between them. Looked up from germline, CDR1 is KGHSH and CDR2 is LQKENI. The CDR3 runs 14 residues. CDR3 DNA: TGTGCCAGCTCACCATCCAGGGTTAATGAAAAACTGTTTTTT. Protein sequence: CASSPSRVNEKLFF.

The genes are TRBV4-1 and TRBJ2-4; perhaps TRBD1 as D (6 bases). CDR1 MGHRA and CDR2 YSYEKL come from the germline V gene. This CDR3 comprises 16 residues. Trimming cost V 0 bases and J 4 bases, with 13 bases left between them. The CDR3, as DNA: TGCGCCAGCAGCCAAGATTTGACAGGAACGAAAAACATTCAGTACTTC. Translation gives CASSQDLTGTKNIQYF.

As concerns this clone: This CDR3 is also generated by other DNA sequences in the sample. The chain uses TRBV2 and TRBJ1-6; no clear D. Deletions cut 4 bases from V and 0 bases from J, with 7 bases between. Germline loops: CDR1 SNHLY, CDR2 FYNNEI. The CDR3 sequence is 15 residues long. CDR3 amino acids: CASSGESSYNSPLHF. CDR3 nucleotide sequence: TGTGCCAGCAGTGGAGAGAGCTCCTATAATTCACCCCTCCACTTT.

This clone came up once. A much more abundant neighbour one base away suggests this may be a read error. Within the sample, other DNA sequences also encode this same CDR3. This chain joins TRBV28 and TRBJ2-3; D uncertain. V was trimmed by 6 bases and J by 0 bases, leaving 4 bases between them. The germline V gene encodes CDR1 MDHEN and CDR2 SYDVKM. There are 12 residues in the CDR3. For the CDR3, the DNA is TGTGCCAGCAGCACTAGCACAGATACGCAGTATTTT. Translating it yields CASSTSTDTQYF.

This clone has only a few counts. The chain employs TRBV5-1 and TRBJ2-3, with 8 bases lining up with TRBD1. Germline V CDR1 and CDR2: SGHRS, YFSETQ. With V trimmed by 4 bases and J by 2 bases, 6 bases remained unmatched. This CDR3 is 15 amino acids long. The CDR3 protein is CASSGRTGFTDTQYF. For the CDR3, the DNA is TGCGCCAGCAGCGGACGGACAGGGTTCACAGATACGCAGTATTTT. The complete variable domain, with remaining parts taken from reference TRBV5-1 and TRBJ2-3, reads KAGVTQTPRYLIKTRGQQVTLSCSPISGHRSVSWYQQTPGQGLQFLFEYFSETQRNKGNFPGRFSGRQFSNSRSEMNVSTLELGDSALYLCASSGRTGFTDTQYFGPGTRLTVL.

This chain links TRBV9 with TRBJ1-2, with no clear D. V was cut by 4 bases and J by 7 bases, with 11 bases left in between. Per germline, CDR1 SGDLS and CDR2 YYNGEE. This CDR3 is 12 amino acids long. CDR3 in amino acids: CASSPYGGGYTF. As DNA, the CDR3 is TGTGCCAGCAGCCCCTACGGTGGTGGCTACACCTTC.

The chain links TRBV6-1 to TRBJ1-5; D is perhaps TRBD1 (5 bases). CDR1 is MNHNS and CDR2 is SASEGT in the germline V gene. This CDR3 comprises 16 residues. V was pared by 2 bases and J by 2 bases, with 13 bases between. The CDR3 sequence is CASSELAGQGNQPQHF. CDR3 bases: TGTGCCAGCAGTGAATTGGCAGGACAAGGCAATCAGCCCCAGCATTTT.

The chain combines TRBV9 with TRBJ2-7, with a possible D match to TRBD2 (5 bases). CDR1 is SGDLS and CDR2 is YYNGEE in the germline V gene. V was clipped by 2 bases and J by 2 bases, with 11 bases between them. The CDR3 is made up of 14 amino acids. CDR3 sequence: CASSVGENPYEQYF. The CDR3 nucleotides read TGTGCCAGCAGCGTCGGGGAAAATCCCTACGAGCAGTACTTC.

CDR3 sequence: CASSGIRTLYSGANVLTF. For the CDR3, the DNA is TGTGCCAGCAGCGGAATTCGGACACTTTACTCTGGGGCCAACGTCCTGACTTTC. This sequence joins TRBV27 and TRBJ2-6, with D perhaps matching TRBD1 (5 bases). V lost 6 bases and J lost 0, with 18 bases in between. CDR1 and CDR2 (germline): MNHEY, SMNVEV (reference sequence). The CDR3 runs 18 residues. Drawing the rest from reference TRBV27 and TRBJ2-6, the complete variable domain is EAQVTQNPRYLITVTGKKLTVTCSQNMNHEYMSWYRQDPGLGLRQIYYSMNVEVTDKGDVPEGYKVSRKEKRNFPLILESPSPNQTSLYFCASSGIRTLYSGANVLTFGAGSRLTVL.

This clone has just one count. A read error may produce the germline difference seen at one junction end. The rearrangement uses TRBV7-7 and TRBJ2-3, with D possibly being TRBD1 (5 bases). CDR1 and CDR2 (germline): SSHAT, FNYEAQ (reference sequence). This CDR3 contains 15 residues. CDR3 loop: CASSLGRRSTDTQYF. The CDR3 DNA reads TGTGCTAGCAGCTTGGGGCGCAGAAGCACAGATACGCAGTATTTT. Full variable domain (outside the CDR3, taken from reference TRBV7-7 and TRBJ2-3): GAGVSQSPRYKVTKRGQDVTLRCDPISSHATLYWYQQALGQGPEFLTYFNYEAQPDKSGLPSDRFSAERPEGSISTLTIQRTEQRDSAMYRCASSLGRRSTDTQYFGPGTRLTVL.

V gene TRBV7-9 combines with J gene TRBJ1-1, with D perhaps matching TRBD1 (5 bases). Germline CDR1 SEHNR, CDR2 FQNEAQ (reference sequence). CDR3 length: 16 amino acids. With 4 bases removed from V and 11 bases from J, the gap between germline ends came to 26 bases. The CDR3 coding sequence is TGTGCCAGCAGCTACATGGGAACAGGAGGAAATTTAAAGGCTTTCTTT. The encoded protein is CASSYMGTGGNLKAFF.

The chain links TRBV30 to TRBJ2-7; no definite D call. Trimming stripped 2 bases from V and 0 bases from J, with 11 bases between. This CDR3 has 14 residues. Germline lookup yields CDR1 GTSNPN and CDR2 SVGIG (reference sequence). In nucleotides, the CDR3 is TGTGCCTGGAGTAGGTTGATAAGCTCCTACGAGCAGTACTTC. It encodes CAWSRLISSYEQYF.

The V gene is TRBV7-2, the J gene TRBJ2-1; 7 bases map to TRBD2. The CDR3 length is 16 residues. Germline V gene data show CDR1 as SGHTA and CDR2 as FQGNSA. V lost 1 base and J lost 0; bases outside the gene matches: 3. The CDR3 nucleotides read TGTGCCAGCAGCTTAGGTTCTAGCGGCTCCTACAATGAGCAGTTCTTC. Amino acids: CASSLGSSGSYNEQFF.

The V and J genes are TRBV11-2 and TRBJ2-1, with a weak D call TRBD2 (5 bases). From germline, CDR1 is SGHAT and CDR2 FQNNGV. This CDR3 comprises 15 residues. V lost 1 base to trimming and J lost 0 bases, with 7 bases between them. DNA for the CDR3: TGTGCCAGCAGCTTAGGCGGGTACTCCTACAATGAGCAGTTCTTC. It specifies CASSLGGYSYNEQFF. Using reference TRBV11-2 and TRBJ2-1 for the parts outside the CDR3, the full variable domain is EAGVAQSPRYKIIEKRQSVAFWCNPISGHATLYWYQQILGQGPKLLIQFQNNGVVDDSQLPKDRFSAERLKGVDSTLKIQPAKLEDSAVYLCASSLGGYSYNEQFFGPGTRLTVL.